The T cell receptor (beta chain) described here comes from a study of cytomegalovirus exposure and HLA in healthy donors (TCRdb year 2017). For the study in its entirety: An earlier analysis of under 600 of the donors reported approximately 300 Gb of sequence data and 100 million to 130 million unique TCR beta sequences from about 180 million T cells. An early release that covered 500 to 800 HLA-typed donors contained about 300 gigabases of sequencing data and 75 million to 100 million unique TCR sequences. Of the approximately 370 genotyped donors, more than 75% were placed in the genetic ancestry cluster associated with self-reported Caucasian donors. The study was designed to test whether signatures of past pathogen exposure could be identified by cataloging public T cell receptors. The study used immunosequencing to profile the T cell repertoires of 666 subjects and linked those repertoires to cytomegalovirus serostatus. A separate validation cohort of over a hundred different subjects was used in addition to the roughly 720-subject first cohort. The study combined high-throughput TCR immunosequencing, statistical association of individual TCRs with disease status, and machine learning to predict cytomegalovirus infection status. A later analysis re-examined previously published TCR beta repertoires from 500 to 700 donors and added high-resolution HLA genotyping to investigate patterns of TCR occurrence. The later analysis used no new phenotypic data to find candidate immune exposures, relying instead on TCR beta sequences and their occurrence across donors. To decide whether each TCR beta V gene segment behaved as functional or pseudogenic, an earlier analysis of several hundred of the donors relied on high-throughput TCR beta sequencing. Donor age, sex, ethnicity and CMV serostatus were compiled alongside the repertoire data. A later genetic analysis took genome-wide SNP genotypes for about 65% of the 666 donors and used that subset as a discovery cohort. Every discovery cohort repertoire had been produced on one sequencing platform. Class I and class II HLA loci were covered by the typing at four-digit resolution. Typing coverage varied by locus: about 620-630 donors for A, B, C, DRB1 and DQB1; roughly 560 for DQA1; around 570 for DPA1; 400 to 480 for DPB1. Because of strong linkage in the cohort, roughly five DR-DQ haplotypes were treated as single units for association and clustering. Among roughly 400 genotyped donors of the cohort, an average of around 250,000 unique TCR beta nucleotide sequences was sequenced per donor, of which about 18% were non-productive. The paper's findings and limits, for the study overall: A further reported finding was that TCR beta sequences accurately predicted the HLA-A and HLA-B alleles for most subjects in the first cohort. A group of highly shared sequence variants was considered likely to be a technical artifact of the sequencing pipeline. A later genetic analysis associated a missense DCLRE1C variant with V-gene and J-gene trimming of TCR beta chains, and an independent cohort replicated the association. Assigning TCR associations to individual alleles was difficult when HLA alleles, especially DR and DQ, strongly co-occurred. A later analysis found that most CMV-associated TCR beta chains appeared HLA-restricted, with HLA associations seemingly driven largely by CMV exposure. A later analysis found that HLA-associated TCR beta chains were more clonally expanded and had lower generation probabilities than equally common non-associated chains. Broadly in line with IMGT annotations, most TCR beta V segments showed up in productive rearrangements about 87% or about 30% of the time in an earlier analysis of about 500 of the donors. A few of the identified cytomegalovirus-associated TCR beta chains were confirmed in vitro to be specific for cytomegalovirus antigens. At a false discovery rate of 0.05, a later analysis linked 15,000 to 20,000 TCR beta sequences to specific HLA alleles. The earlier analysis of 587 of the donors excluded around 17 rarely observed V segments, including chromosome 9 orphons, because counts were too low. Immune exposure information for the cohort was limited to CMV serostatus. Compared with the roughly 710-donor mean, donors in an Asian-associated ancestry cluster had fewer N-insertions in productive TCRs, according to a later genetic analysis. The classifier was reported to diagnose cytomegalovirus status with high specificity and sensitivity in both the original and validation cohorts. Because HLA typing was missing for some donors at each locus, association tests included only the typed subset. Some IMGT-functional V segments, including TRBV6-2 and TRBV6-3, could not be distinguished by the 87-base-pair reads and were therefore excluded. According to a later analysis, parvovirus B19, influenza, CMV and Epstein-Barr virus appeared linked to several top co-occurrence clusters. Most TCR sequences were seen in very few donors, while some public TCRs were found in many individuals. Sequencing depth was assumed to be roughly uniform across donors in the presence/absence analyses, though that assumption may not hold. According to the authors, the approach could potentially be generalized to other disease states and immunological phenotypes. This cohort had only TCR beta chains sequenced, and the lack of alpha or paired-chain data limited which features could be detected. Correlated functional status among segregating V segments might be attributable to linkage disequilibrium, but an unknown experimental factor could not be ruled out. According to a later analysis, TCR association rates differed among HLA loci, with DRB1 alleles showing the most associated TCRs and HLA-C alleles showing the fewest. A total of fewer than 200 TCR beta chains were listed by the study as associated with cytomegalovirus.

The CDR1 and CDR2 encoded by the germline V gene are MGHDK and SYGVNS. The CDR3 runs 13 residues from the cysteine to the phenylalanine. This entry keeps only the CDR3 DNA: 39 bases, framed from base 1. V is clipped by 3 bases and J by 2 bases, and the sequence between their germline boundaries is 8 bases long. Libraries were prepared through the immunoSEQ multiplex PCR assay. A mixture of 60 forward primers for TCR Vbeta segments and 13 reverse primers for TCR Jbeta segments was used in the multiplex PCR. Amplification of the CDR3 region of rearranged TCR beta genes was performed with a multiplex PCR assay on genomic DNA. On the Illumina HiSeq System, the amplified TCR beta libraries were sequenced as 87-base-pair reads. Concerning the study's data processing: Across the 600 to 700 repertoires, a later analysis counted roughly 84 million unique TCR beta chains, some 11 million of which were shared by at least two donors. Raw reads were error-corrected and collapsed into unique sequences with a nearest-neighbor algorithm that merged closely related sequences to remove PCR and sequencing errors. To assign V, D and J gene segments, CDR3 sequences were aligned to IMGT reference sequences. Each retained sequence needed at least a six-nucleotide match to both a V gene segment and a J gene segment. A rearrangement was called productive if the CDR3 had no stop codons and remained in frame with V and J, and every other rearrangement was called non-productive. Following IMGT convention, CDR3 was defined as the stretch from the second conserved V-encoded cysteine to the conserved J-encoded phenylalanine. In an earlier analysis of approximately 590 of the donors, sequences lacking an unambiguous match to a single V gene segment were excluded. In an earlier analysis of 587 of the donors, a V segment was called functional when productive rearrangements were above 56.7%, and segregating when the standard deviation between donors exceeded 5%. A statistical classification framework was developed to diagnose cytomegalovirus status using the catalog of TCR beta chain sequences. In a later analysis, V and J genes were assigned by comparing TCR nucleotide sequences against IMGT/GENE-DB human TR gene sequences. In a later analysis, CDR3 sequences and most-parsimonious VDJ recombination scenarios were assigned using the TCRdist pipeline. A later analysis defined each TCR beta chain by its CDR3 amino acid sequence plus V-gene family, and excluded reads lacking a unique V-gene family. In a later analysis, nearly 600 highly shared, low-generation-probability nucleotide sequences were removed to address suspected cross-contamination and a sequencing artifact. In a later analysis, a clonal expansion index was calculated for each public chain from normalized within-repertoire ranks of inferred template counts. A later analysis computed generation probabilities with a VDJ recombination model fitted to out-of-frame rearrangements, and checked the results against IGoR. In a later analysis, TCR-TCR, TCR-HLA and TCR-CMV co-occurrence was scored with hypergeometric tests, and a repertoire-size bias correction was applied to TCR pairs. False discovery rates were estimated in a later analysis by permuting HLA or CMV assignments 20 times. In a later analysis, co-occurring TCRs were grouped with DBSCAN, and TCRdist sequence similarity was added when clustering was performed within HLA-allele-positive subsets. For co-occurrence clustering, repertoires with fewer than 30,000 or more than 120,000 public chains were excluded, along with five or six repertoires with anomalous nucleotide sharing. The table comes from immuneACCESS by way of TCRdb, which keeps in-frame sequences with V and J called. Part of the clones is missing from these tables; in studies checked, under half for an unresolved V gene and the rest for unknown reasons. Clonal size and the V and J genes are those of that table, whereas D and trimming came from the DNA. In this sample the table shows 150,000 to 200,000 clones, roughly 84% of which occur a single time. The ten largest account for more than 1.5% of the sample.

The cohort comprised 550 to 700 healthy bone marrow donors. At the time of sampling, every cohort member was nominally healthy, though immune exposures that went unrecorded were likely present. The donor was CMV seronegative and belonged to the group of roughly 330 seronegative cohort members. Every donor gave a peripheral blood sample, and the peripheral blood mononuclear cells from that sample were used for TCR beta sequencing. Genomic DNA extraction from the blood cell samples was performed with the Qiagen DNeasy Blood Extraction Kit. Details on this clone: Its recognized antigen is unknown. Base quality data are lacking; no much larger clone is found one base away.

The sequence was obtained from a man younger than 35 in good health and CMV-seronegative. The sample taken for sequencing was PBMCs. The chain is encoded by TRBV25-1 joined to TRBJ2-7; the D segment could be TRBD1, given 5 matching bases. The nucleotide sequence is TGTGCCAGCAGTGACGACAGTCCCTACGAGCAGTACTTC. Its product reads: CASSDDSPYEQYF.